One and the same sample provided the 8 T cell receptor beta chains below, sequenced in a study of PD-L1 blockade in urothelial cancer. Assay used: immunoSEQ multiplex PCR; TCRdb lists only in-frame clones, some missing. This table has roughly 29,000 clones, less than 90% appearing once. The time point denotes: peripheral blood 6 weeks after treatment start. Source: PBMCs, taken around atezolizumab (anti-PD-L1) treatment. These receptors were taken from a man between 65 and 80 years old with urothelial cancer.

The V call is TRBV5-6, the J call TRBJ1-5; 9 nucleotides align to TRBD1. This CDR3 has 15 residues. V lost 2 bases to trimming and J lost 6 bases; unmatched junction nucleotides: 6. CDR1 is SGHDT, CDR2 YYEEEE, per germline. The CDR3 DNA reads TGTGCCAGCAGCTTAGGACAGGGGAATGGTCAGCCCCAGCATTTT. This sequence encodes CASSLGQGNGQPQHF.

V is TRBV27 and J is TRBJ1-4, with D maybe TRBD1 (5 bases). The CDR3 length is 14 residues. The ends were cut back, 3 bases at V and 8 bases at J, with 13 bases in the middle. Germline V CDR1 and CDR2: MNHEY, SMNVEV (reference sequence). The CDR3 region is CASSFKGIGEKLFF. The CDR3 coding sequence is TGTGCCAGCAGTTTCAAGGGGATTGGGGAAAAACTGTTTTTT.

The chain recombines TRBV29-1 with TRBJ2-5; 13 bases agree with TRBD2. After removal of 6 bases from V and 5 bases from J, the junction contained 9 bases not matched to a gene. The germline V gene has CDR1 SQVTM and CDR2 ANQGSEA. This CDR3 is 15 amino acids long. CDR3 protein: CSVGLAGVVWETQYF. CDR3 DNA: TGCAGCGTAGGACTAGCGGGGGTGGTATGGGAGACCCAGTACTTC.

CDR3 residues: CASIPRQGWNTEAFF. CDR3 in DNA: TGTGCCAGCATCCCCCGACAGGGATGGAACACTGAAGCTTTCTTT. V and J are TRBV2 and TRBJ1-1; 7 bases are a match to TRBD1. The J segment lost 1 base and the V segment lost 7 bases, leaving 9 bases of the junction unmatched. The V gene's germline CDR1 is SNHLY and CDR2 FYNNEI. The CDR3 is 15 residues long.

The gene calls are TRBV5-4 and TRBJ2-2; 8 bases agree with TRBD1. Germline CDR1 reads SGHNT; CDR2 reads YYREEE (reference sequence). V gave up 4 bases and J gave up 4 bases; unmatched junction bases: 9. CDR3 length: 16 amino acids. Here the CDR3 DNA reads TGTGCCAGCAGCCGACAGGACAGGGCGGGCACCGGGGAGCTGTTTTTT. Residues: CASSRQDRAGTGELFF.

The CDR3 coding sequence is TGTGCCTGGAGTGTGGCGGGCGGCAATCAGCCCCAGCATTTT. It encodes CAWSVAGGNQPQHF. The V and J genes are TRBV30 and TRBJ1-5; D is unresolved. Germline CDR1 is GTSNPN and CDR2 is SVGIG (reference sequence). The CDR3 length is 14 residues. V lost 0 bases and J 2 bases, leaving 8 bases between the germline ends.

This sequence joins TRBV19 and TRBJ2-7; 7 positions agree with TRBD1. Germline V gene data show CDR1 as LNHDA and CDR2 as SQIVND (reference sequence). V lost 1 base and J lost 5; bases outside the gene matches: 5. This CDR3 contains 14 residues. The CDR3 loop reads CASSIGGQWNEQYF. The DNA of the CDR3 is TGTGCCAGTAGTATAGGGGGACAGTGGAACGAGCAGTACTTC. The whole variable domain, filled in from reference TRBV19 and TRBJ2-7, reads DGGITQSPKYLFRKEGQNVTLSCEQNLNHDAMYWYRQDPGQGLRLIYYSQIVNDFQKGDIAEGYSVSREKKESFPLTVTSAQKNPTAFYLCASSIGGQWNEQYFGPGTRLTVT.

V usage is TRBV6-1 and J usage is TRBJ2-3; possible D gene TRBD1, 6 bases. The CDR3 sequence is 14 residues long. Germline V gene sequence: CDR1 MNHNS, CDR2 SASEGT. Trimming left V 5 bases short and J 6 bases short, with 15 bases between. The CDR3: CASSIDRLGDTQYF. Here the CDR3 DNA reads TGTGCCAGCAGTATCGACAGGCTGGGGGATACGCAGTATTTT.